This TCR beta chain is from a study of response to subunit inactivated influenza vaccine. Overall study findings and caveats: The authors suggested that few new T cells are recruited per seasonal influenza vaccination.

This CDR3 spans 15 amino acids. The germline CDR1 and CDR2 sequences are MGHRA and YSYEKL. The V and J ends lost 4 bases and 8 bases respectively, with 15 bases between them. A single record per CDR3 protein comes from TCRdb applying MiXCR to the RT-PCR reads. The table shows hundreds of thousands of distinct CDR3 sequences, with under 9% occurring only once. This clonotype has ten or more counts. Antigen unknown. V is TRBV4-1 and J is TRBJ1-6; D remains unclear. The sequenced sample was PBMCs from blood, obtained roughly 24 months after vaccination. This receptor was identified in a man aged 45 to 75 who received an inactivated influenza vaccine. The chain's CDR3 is CASSPWKEVDSPLHF. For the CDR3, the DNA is TGCGCCAGCAGCCCTTGGAAGGAGGTTGATTCACCCCTCCACTTT.